These T cell receptor beta chains were read from a single sample in a study of blood T cell repertoires in COVID-19. Profiling relied on immunoSEQ multiplex PCR, and the TCRdb table lists in-frame clones only, not all of them. The table has about 220,000 clones, 82% seen once. Source material: PBMCs or T cells enriched from blood (not recorded which). These TCRs come from a woman aged 55 to 70 who had recovered from COVID-19. Both conserved end residues are part of each CDR3. Fields, in order: CDR3 protein, V gene, J gene.

CDR3aa: CASGKAGAGTDTQYF; v_gene: TRBV4-1; j_gene: TRBJ2-3
CDR3aa: CASSVRPTRDSNQPQHF; v_gene: TRBV18; j_gene: TRBJ1-5
CDR3aa: CASSLGEWNTEAFF; v_gene: TRBV7-9; j_gene: TRBJ1-1
CDR3aa: CASSPIGRQGFDEQYF; v_gene: TRBV27; j_gene: TRBJ2-7
CDR3aa: CAWSSGAENSPLHF; v_gene: TRBV30; j_gene: TRBJ1-6
CDR3aa: CASSDSLRRGQKAFF; v_gene: TRBV10-1; j_gene: TRBJ1-1
CDR3aa: CASSLAPGLMQYSNQPQHF; v_gene: TRBV7-8; j_gene: TRBJ1-5
CDR3aa: CASSLTGRSYNEQFF; v_gene: TRBV7-8; j_gene: TRBJ2-1
CDR3aa: CASSYSIVRESGNTIYF; v_gene: TRBV6-7; j_gene: TRBJ1-3
CDR3aa: CASSSRVTNEKLFF; v_gene: TRBV7-9; j_gene: TRBJ1-4
CDR3aa: CASRNRALAEAFF; v_gene: TRBV6-5; j_gene: TRBJ1-1
CDR3aa: CASIKTRRPRYEQYF; v_gene: TRBV21-1; j_gene: TRBJ2-7
CDR3aa: CASSSGQDNSPLHF; v_gene: TRBV6-5; j_gene: TRBJ1-6
CDR3aa: CSAIEARGNQPQHF; v_gene: TRBV20-1; j_gene: TRBJ1-5
CDR3aa: CASSPDQRETNEQFF; v_gene: TRBV10-1; j_gene: TRBJ2-1
CDR3aa: CASSPGQGGDTQYF; v_gene: TRBV5-1; j_gene: TRBJ2-3
CDR3aa: CASSQDRRSPLHF; v_gene: TRBV4-1; j_gene: TRBJ1-6
CDR3aa: CASSRDRGQETQYF; v_gene: TRBV5-4; j_gene: TRBJ2-5
CDR3aa: CASSKDNTDTQYF; v_gene: TRBV7-2; j_gene: TRBJ2-3
CDR3aa: CASMGRVNQPQHF; v_gene: TRBV2; j_gene: TRBJ1-5
CDR3aa: CSARDRGSYNSPLHF; v_gene: TRBV29-1; j_gene: TRBJ1-6
CDR3aa: CASSLADIGHNSPLHF; v_gene: TRBV5-1; j_gene: TRBJ1-6
CDR3aa: CASSFENQPQHF; v_gene: TRBV28; j_gene: TRBJ1-5
CDR3aa: CASSLERGAATF; v_gene: TRBV13; j_gene: TRBJ1-2
CDR3aa: CASSVEQNTEAFF; v_gene: TRBV9; j_gene: TRBJ1-1
CDR3aa: CASSQQDSNYGYTF; v_gene: TRBV3-1/TRBV3-2; j_gene: TRBJ1-2
CDR3aa: CASSRQGKANTEAFF; v_gene: TRBV7-2; j_gene: TRBJ1-1
CDR3aa: CASSSDSYNEQFF; v_gene: TRBV5-1; j_gene: TRBJ2-1
CDR3aa: CASSPSWGRYSNQPQHF; v_gene: TRBV4-1; j_gene: TRBJ1-5
CDR3aa: CASSFGLGVISEQFF; v_gene: TRBV2; j_gene: TRBJ2-1
CDR3aa: CATQFGNTEAFF; v_gene: TRBV28; j_gene: TRBJ1-1
CDR3aa: CASSSLATGELFF; v_gene: TRBV11-3; j_gene: TRBJ2-2
CDR3aa: CASKTGSSGNTIYF; v_gene: TRBV19; j_gene: TRBJ1-3
CDR3aa: CAISWGLAKDTQYF; v_gene: TRBV10-3; j_gene: TRBJ2-3
CDR3aa: CASSIAGQGGDTGELFF; v_gene: TRBV19; j_gene: TRBJ2-2
CDR3aa: CASSKTGGVTGELFF; v_gene: TRBV6-5; j_gene: TRBJ2-2
CDR3aa: CASSSVWTGGRDTEAFF; v_gene: TRBV18; j_gene: TRBJ1-1
CDR3aa: CASSITGIGGYTF; v_gene: TRBV19; j_gene: TRBJ1-2
CDR3aa: CASSLLGVDEQYF; v_gene: TRBV7-9; j_gene: TRBJ2-7
CDR3aa: CASSLDTPVGTGYGYTF; v_gene: TRBV4-2; j_gene: TRBJ1-2
CDR3aa: CAWKVVRTDNSPLHF; v_gene: TRBV30; j_gene: TRBJ1-6
CDR3aa: CAGQLDSGNTIYF; v_gene: TRBV6-6; j_gene: TRBJ1-3
CDR3aa: CASSYSSRSSGNTIYF; v_gene: TRBV6-5; j_gene: TRBJ1-3
CDR3aa: CASSAPGTQYF; v_gene: TRBV9; j_gene: TRBJ2-3
CDR3aa: CASSTPGTGELFF; v_gene: TRBV10-1; j_gene: TRBJ2-2
CDR3aa: CASSPISETGELFF; v_gene: TRBV11-2; j_gene: TRBJ2-2
CDR3aa: CATSDLSVWATTNEKLFF; v_gene: TRBV24-1; j_gene: TRBJ1-4
CDR3aa: CASSPRITNEKLFF; v_gene: TRBV6-5; j_gene: TRBJ1-4
CDR3aa: CASSLVASGSYEQYF; v_gene: TRBV7-2; j_gene: TRBJ2-7
CDR3aa: CASSPGDRVRIEQFF; v_gene: TRBV7-2; j_gene: TRBJ2-1
CDR3aa: CASSDWEREGEQFF; v_gene: TRBV2; j_gene: TRBJ2-1
CDR3aa: CASSLVFTGEAFF; v_gene: TRBV11-2; j_gene: TRBJ1-1
CDR3aa: CASSYGQGGTDTQYF; v_gene: TRBV11-2; j_gene: TRBJ2-3